This T cell receptor (beta chain) was sequenced for a study of blood T cell repertoires in COVID-19. Study at large: Italy, Spain and the United States were the sources of the convalescent and acute COVID-19 samples.

Under the authors' procedure: Amplification from reference gene primers served as the basis for estimated nucleated cell counts. TCRdb's copy holds only in-frame clones and misses some; the assay was immunoSEQ multiplex PCR. D and trimming come from the DNA, and the V and J calls and clone size come from that table. The table lists around 310,000 clones, roughly 90% of them singletons. The CDR3 has 15 amino acids. Germline loops: CDR1 MNHEY, CDR2 SVGEGT. Trimming removed 4 bases from V and 8 bases from J; junction bases left unmatched: 9. The clonotype comes from a woman aged 45 to 65 with active or convalescent COVID-19. This chain uses TRBV6-2 or TRBV6-3 with TRBJ1-4; TRBD1 matches 8 bases. The sequenced sample was peripheral blood. CDR3: CASSSTDRASEKLFF. The CDR3 region has the DNA TGTGCCAGCAGTTCGACGGACAGGGCGTCCGAAAAACTGTTTTTT.